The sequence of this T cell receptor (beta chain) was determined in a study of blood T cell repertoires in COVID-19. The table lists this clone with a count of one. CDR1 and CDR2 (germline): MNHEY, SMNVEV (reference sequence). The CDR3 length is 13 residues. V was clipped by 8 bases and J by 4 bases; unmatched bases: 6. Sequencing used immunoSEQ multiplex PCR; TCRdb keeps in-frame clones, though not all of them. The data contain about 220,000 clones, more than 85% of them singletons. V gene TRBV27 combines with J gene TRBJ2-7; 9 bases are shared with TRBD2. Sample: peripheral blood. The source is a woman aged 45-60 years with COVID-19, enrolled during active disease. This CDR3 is CASLAGDGYEQYF. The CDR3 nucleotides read TGTGCCAGCTTAGCGGGGGATGGTTACGAGCAGTACTTC.